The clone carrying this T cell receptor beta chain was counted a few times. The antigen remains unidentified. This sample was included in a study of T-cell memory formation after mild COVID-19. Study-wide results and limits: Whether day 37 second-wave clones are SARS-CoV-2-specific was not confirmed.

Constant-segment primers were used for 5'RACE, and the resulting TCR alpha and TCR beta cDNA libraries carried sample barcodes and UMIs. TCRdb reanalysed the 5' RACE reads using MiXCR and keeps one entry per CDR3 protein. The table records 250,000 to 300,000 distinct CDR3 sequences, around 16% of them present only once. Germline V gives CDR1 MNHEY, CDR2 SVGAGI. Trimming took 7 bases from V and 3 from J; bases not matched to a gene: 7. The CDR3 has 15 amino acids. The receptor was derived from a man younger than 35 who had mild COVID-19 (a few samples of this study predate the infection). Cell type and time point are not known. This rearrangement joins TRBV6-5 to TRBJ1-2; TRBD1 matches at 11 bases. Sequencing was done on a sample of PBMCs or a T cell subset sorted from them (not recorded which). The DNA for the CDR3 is TGTGCCAGCACCCGGACAGGGGGCGTCGACTATGGCTACACCTTC. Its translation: CASTRTGGVDYGYTF.